This entry lists 8 T cell receptor beta chains sequenced from one sample in a study of cytotoxic CD8 clonotypes in ibrutinib-treated CLL. The table came from immunoSEQ multiplex PCR; TCRdb's copy has only in-frame clones and leaves some out. The table includes approximately 150,000 clones, about 88% detected once. Sequenced material: PBMCs, taken at disease progression, from a patient treated with ibrutinib. These receptors all stem from a human donor with chronic lymphocytic leukemia.

There are a few counts of this clone. The CDR3 loop reads CASLSPDHQETQYF. The CDR3 DNA sequence: TGTGCCAGCCTGTCACCGGATCACCAAGAGACCCAGTACTTC. The chain links TRBV6-6 to TRBJ2-5; D not certain. The CDR3 is made up of 14 amino acids. Germline CDR1 is MNHNY and CDR2 is SVGAGI (reference sequence). V lost 8 bases and J 0 bases, leaving 13 bases between the germline ends.

V usage is TRBV7-2 and J usage is TRBJ1-5; 9 bases align to TRBD1. V lost 5 bases to trimming and J lost 2 bases; unmatched junction nucleotides: 7. The CDR3 length is 16 residues. Germline V CDR1 and CDR2: SGHTA, FQGNSA. CDR3 nucleotide sequence: TGTGCCAGCAGCCCAGAGGACAGGGGAGGCAATCAGCCCCAGCATTTT. Its translation is CASSPEDRGGNQPQHF. Based on the CDR3 plus reference TRBV7-2 and TRBJ1-5, the full variable domain is GAGVSQSPSNKVTEKGKDVELRCDPISGHTALYWYRQSLGQGLEFLIYFQGNSAPDKSGLPSDRFSAERTGGSVSTLTIQRTQQEDSAVYLCASSPEDRGGNQPQHFGDGTRLSIL.

This chain links TRBV5-4 with TRBJ2-7; D unresolved. Trimming stripped 0 bases from V and 2 bases from J, with 9 bases between. CDR3 length equals 14 residues. Germline V CDR1 and CDR2: SGHNT, YYREEE (reference sequence). CDR3: CASSLDPTTYEQYF. For the CDR3, the DNA is TGTGCCAGCAGCTTGGACCCAACCACCTACGAGCAGTACTTC.

Points on this clone: The sample holds other DNA sequences that translate to the same CDR3. The chain combines TRBV7-6 with TRBJ2-5; D call uncertain. V was cut by 3 bases and J by 4 bases, with 3 bases left in between. CDR1 is SGHVS and CDR2 is FNYEAQ in the germline V gene. The CDR3 runs 11 residues. This CDR3 is CASSFGETQYF. CDR3 nucleotides: TGTGCCAGCAGCTTTGGAGAGACCCAGTACTTC.

The chain has TRBV29-1 and TRBJ1-3; tentative D call: TRBD1 (6 bases). Between the trimmed V and J ends, which lost 2 bases and 1 base, there was a span of 15 bases. Germline V gene sequence: CDR1 SQVTM, CDR2 ANQGSEA. The CDR3 has 16 amino acids. The CDR3 spells CSVELGGRASGNTIYF. As DNA, the CDR3 is TGCAGCGTTGAACTGGGGGGGCGAGCGTCTGGAAACACCATATATTTT.

V usage is TRBV13 and J usage is TRBJ2-3; D unresolved. The ends were cut back, 5 bases at V and 1 base at J, with 4 bases in the middle. Germline CDR1 and CDR2: PRHDT and FYEKMQ (reference sequence). The CDR3 is 12 residues long. CDR3 protein: CASSEGTDTQYF. The CDR3 DNA reads TGTGCCAGCAGCGAGGGCACAGATACGCAGTATTTT.

This chain connects TRBV6-1 to TRBJ2-1; TRBD2 matches 7 bases. This CDR3 has 16 amino acids. Germline V CDR1 and CDR2: MNHNS, SASEGT. The trim removed 4 bases at V and 8 bases at J, leaving 14 bases unmatched. CDR3 loop: CASSGPRGVNRDEQFF. The DNA for the CDR3 is TGTGCCAGCAGTGGACCTCGGGGGGTTAACCGTGATGAGCAGTTCTTC.

This clone was found a few times. CDR3 sequence reads: CASSQGSWLARTDTQYF. The CDR3 DNA is TGCGCCAGCAGCCAAGGGTCTTGGTTGGCTCGCACAGATACGCAGTATTTT. The rearrangement links TRBV4-1 to TRBJ2-3; D unresolved. Germline lookup yields CDR1 MGHRA and CDR2 YSYEKL. CDR3 length: 17 amino acids. Trimming removed 1 base from V and 1 base from J, with 15 bases in between.